A selection of T cell receptor beta chains follows, all from one sample in a study of T cell repertoires in cytomegalovirus infection. TCRdb re-analysed the reads in MiXCR, keeping a single row per CDR3 protein. This sample yields about 230,000 distinct CDR3 sequences, of which roughly 20% are seen a single time; roughly 18% belongs to the top ten. Source material: CD8+ T cells from PBMCs. These receptor sequences come from a human donor in good health (CMV status not recorded). Some clones in this sample may be carry-over from other donors' samples. CDR3s include the opening cysteine and the closing phenylalanine or tryptophan. Each record gives: J gene, V gene, CDR3 protein.

j_gene: TRBJ2-1; v_gene: TRBV24-1; CDR3aa: CATQRSSYNEQFF
j_gene: TRBJ1-2; v_gene: TRBV7-9; CDR3aa: CASSLSLANYGYTF
j_gene: TRBJ2-7; v_gene: TRBV19; CDR3aa: CASSTSWTGDYEQYF
j_gene: TRBJ1-1; v_gene: TRBV7-9; CDR3aa: CASSTPRTGHTEAFF
j_gene: TRBJ2-1; v_gene: TRBV6-2/TRBV6-3; CDR3aa: CASSYPEALYNEQFF
j_gene: TRBJ2-1; v_gene: TRBV7-9; CDR3aa: CAIRLLDRAYNEQFF
j_gene: TRBJ2-7; v_gene: TRBV29-1; CDR3aa: CSVGGGQGGDEQYF
j_gene: TRBJ1-2; v_gene: TRBV20-1; CDR3aa: CSARVGGSNYGYTF
j_gene: TRBJ1-1; v_gene: TRBV9; CDR3aa: CASSSEGVNTEAFF
j_gene: TRBJ2-2; v_gene: TRBV12-3/TRBV12-4; CDR3aa: CASTMTATIGELFF
j_gene: TRBJ1-3; v_gene: TRBV12-3/TRBV12-4; CDR3aa: CASRPGTTGNTIYF
j_gene: TRBJ2-2; v_gene: TRBV7-8; CDR3aa: CASSPLVRENTGELFF
j_gene: TRBJ1-4; v_gene: TRBV25-1; CDR3aa: CASSAFEGGTNEKLFF
j_gene: TRBJ2-2; v_gene: TRBV29-1; CDR3aa: CSVEKTNTGELFF
j_gene: TRBJ1-1; v_gene: TRBV7-8; CDR3aa: CASGGGKNTEAFF
j_gene: TRBJ1-5; v_gene: TRBV25-1; CDR3aa: CASSEGTVGQPQHF
j_gene: TRBJ1-1; v_gene: TRBV19; CDR3aa: CASSIGRTEAFF